This T cell receptor (beta chain) appears in the sequencing data of a study of T cells in Graves' hyperthyroidism and ophthalmopathy. The investigators amplified TCR beta CDR3 regions from RNA transcripts. First-round RT-PCR with HTBI primers amplified the TCR CDR3 region. TCRdb re-called the multiplex PCR reads through MiXCR, storing one row per CDR3 protein. In the table there are some 350,000 distinct CDR3 sequences, about 18% of which are singletons. Ten or more counts support this clonotype. Its antigen is unidentified. Findings and limits, study-wide: Blood also showed most of the thyroid clonotypes that were expanded above 0.001.

Germline V gene data show CDR1 as SGHTA and CDR2 as FQGTGA. Trimming left V 1 base short and J 3 bases short, with 12 bases between. CDR3 length: 16 amino acids. The source material was blood. The chain employs TRBV7-3 and TRBJ2-2; possible D gene TRBD2, 5 bases. This sequence originates from a woman aged 18-29 years with Graves' hyperthyroidism. The DNA for the CDR3 is TGTGCCAGCAGCTTAAATTCGGGGATCGACACCGGGGAGCTGTTTTTT. Residues: CASSLNSGIDTGELFF.